This T cell receptor (beta chain) was captured in a study of response to subunit inactivated influenza vaccine. Whole-study results and caveats: New T cells are recruited in small numbers by each seasonal influenza vaccination, according to the authors' suggestion.

The sample holds a few counts of this clonotype. The target antigen is unknown. TCRdb re-called the RT-PCR reads with MiXCR, one entry per CDR3 protein. The repertoire consists of 860,000 or so distinct CDR3 sequences, with approximately 22% occurring once and the leading ten covering roughly 10%. Sequencing was performed on PBMCs from blood, taken 4 to 6 days after vaccination. The origin of this receptor is a man aged 45-60 years who received an inactivated influenza vaccine.

CDR3 sequence reads: CASSPIETGGYGYTF. The CDR3 DNA follows: TGTGCCAGCAGCCCCATTGAGACAGGGGGCTATGGCTACACCTTC. V usage is TRBV6-1 and J usage is TRBJ1-2; TRBD1 matches 9 bases. The germline V gene has CDR1 MNHNS and CDR2 SASEGT. V lost 6 bases to trimming and J lost 4 bases; unmatched junction nucleotides: 9. This CDR3 region has 15 residues.